Listed below are T cell receptor beta chains from one sample, sequenced in a study of T-cell reconstitution after alpha-beta-depleted transplantation in children. TCRdb re-called the PCR reads with MiXCR, one entry per CDR3 protein. The sample lists 300,000 or so distinct CDR3 sequences, 9.9% occurring once. The source was PBMCs from the stem cell graft donor, collected from the stem cell graft. These receptors were taken from a human donor who donated a stem cell graft to a child with SCID. The CDR3 runs from the conserved cysteine through the conserved F or W. A D gene is named only where the DNA matches it firmly. Where a row states a size, it is once, few, many or the class of an expanded clone; other rows omit it.

clone size	J gene	V gene	D gene	CDR3 DNA	CDR3 protein
.	TRBJ2-3	TRBV7-2	.	TGTGCCAGCACTCATCAATCTGGGGGGGCCGGCACAGATACGCAGTATTTT	CASTHQSGGAGTDTQYF
few	TRBJ2-5	TRBV18	TRBD2	TGTGCCAGCTCACCGACACTAGCGGGGCCATGGACCCAGTACTTC	CASSPTLAGPWTQYF
few	TRBJ2-2	TRBV7-7	.	TGTGCCAGCAGCAATCAGGGTAGCACCGGGGAGCTGTTTTTT	CASSNQGSTGELFF
few	TRBJ2-2	TRBV9	.	TGTGCCAGCAGCGGGCAAGGGCCCGGGGCCGGGGAGCTGTTTTTT	CASSGQGPGAGELFF
.	TRBJ2-3	TRBV2	.	TGTGCCAGCAGTGACTGGCGAACCAAAGATACGCAGTATTTT	CASSDWRTKDTQYF
many	TRBJ2-5	TRBV3-1	.	TGTGCCAGCAGCCAGACCATACAGACCCAGTACTTC	CASSQTIQTQYF
few	TRBJ2-3	TRBV9	TRBD2	TGTGCCAGCAGCGACGGACTAGCTGCAGATACGCAGTATTTT	CASSDGLAADTQYF
.	TRBJ1-5	TRBV27	.	TGTGCCAGCGGCTTAAGCAATCAGCCCCAGCATTTT	CASGLSNQPQHF
many	TRBJ1-2	TRBV12-3/TRBV12-4	.	TGTGCCAGCAGTTTACGCGGGATAAACTATGGCTACACCTTC	CASSLRGINYGYTF
.	TRBJ2-7	TRBV10-2	.	TGCGCCACCGAGGGTTCCTACGAGCAGTACTTC	CATEGSYEQYF
few	TRBJ1-3	TRBV10-3	.	TGTGCCATCAGTGCAACAGGGATTGGAAACACCATATATTTT	CAISATGIGNTIYF
.	TRBJ2-3	TRBV12-3/TRBV12-4	TRBD2	TGTGCCAGCAGTTTCCTAGCGGGGTTCGGGGATACGCAGTATTTT	CASSFLAGFGDTQYF
few	TRBJ2-5	TRBV20-1	TRBD2	TGCAGTGCTAGGGGACTAGTCCAAGAGACCCAGTACTTC	CSARGLVQETQYF
.	TRBJ2-5	TRBV5-1	.	TGCGCCAGCAGCCCCTTTGGTGACCTGGGGGAGACCCAGTACTTC	CASSPFGDLGETQYF
.	TRBJ2-3	TRBV5-1	.	TGCGCCAGCATTTGGGGGAGAGGACATAGCCGAGGTACAGATACGCAGTATTTT	CASIWGRGHSRGTDTQYF
.	TRBJ1-5	TRBV7-6	.	TGTGCCAGCAGCTCACTTCGGGGGGATCAGCCCCAGCATTTT	CASSSLRGDQPQHF
few	TRBJ2-5	TRBV15	TRBD1	TGTGCCACCAGCAGAGTCCCGGGACAGGGGCGAGAGACCCAGTACTTC	CATSRVPGQGRETQYF
.	TRBJ2-7	TRBV5-1	TRBD1	TGCGCCAGCAGCTTGGAGGGACAGGGGTTGGGTGAGCAGTACTTC	CASSLEGQGLGEQYF
.	TRBJ1-6	TRBV11-2	.	TGTGCCAGCAGCCGAGGTGGCTCCCTCCACTTT	CASSRGGSLHF
.	TRBJ2-2	TRBV5-1	.	TGCGCCAGCAGCTTAATGACAACCTTGGTCACCGGGGAGCTGTTTTTT	CASSLMTTLVTGELFF
.	TRBJ1-2	TRBV12-3/TRBV12-4	.	TGTGCCAGCAGTCCAATCGACCGGGGCAGAGTGGGCTACACCTTT	CASSPIDRGRVGYTF
.	TRBJ2-6	TRBV5-1	.	TGCGCCAGCAGCTTAAATCCCACTAGCTCTGGGGCCAACGTCCTGACTTTC	CASSLNPTSSGANVLTF
.	TRBJ1-1	TRBV5-1	TRBD1	TGCGCCAGCAGCTTGCTTCAGGGGGCGGTGACGGAAGCTTTCTTT	CASSLLQGAVTEAFF
few	TRBJ1-5	TRBV6-6	.	TGTGCCAGCACCAAGTTCAAGGATCAGCCCCAGCATTTT	CASTKFKDQPQHF
.	TRBJ2-3	TRBV20-1	TRBD2	TGCAGTGCTAGAGCGCTAGCGGGGGGGGAGGATACGCAGTATTTT	CSARALAGGEDTQYF
.	TRBJ2-3	TRBV7-8	.	TGTGCCAGCAGCTTAGAGTTGGCGCGCCGGGGAGATACGCAGTATTTT	CASSLELARRGDTQYF
few	TRBJ2-1	TRBV18	.	TGTGCCAGCTCACCATCGAGGAAGGCTGATGAGCAGTTCTTC	CASSPSRKADEQFF
few	TRBJ1-1	TRBV2	.	TGTGCCAGCAGTGAAGGGGGCCGCCGGATGAACACTGAAGCTTTCTTT	CASSEGGRRMNTEAFF
many	TRBJ2-5	TRBV6-6	.	TGTGCCAGCAGAACTGGCCTCTGGGAGACCCAGTACTTC	CASRTGLWETQYF
many	TRBJ2-3	TRBV18	.	TGTGCCAGCTCCCTCAGGGAGACAGATACGCAGTATTTT	CASSLRETDTQYF
.	TRBJ2-7	TRBV5-1	.	TGCGCCAGCAGCACCACAAATACCTACGAGCAGTACTTC	CASSTTNTYEQYF
few	TRBJ1-2	TRBV27	TRBD1	TGTGCCAGCAGGGGGACAGGCCCTTTCTATGGCTACACCTTC	CASRGTGPFYGYTF
.	TRBJ2-7	TRBV4-1	.	TGCGCCAGCAGCCAAACCTGGGTCAACTACGAGCAGTACTTC	CASSQTWVNYEQYF
many	TRBJ1-1	TRBV5-1	.	TGCGCCAGCAGCGAAATTCCGGGAGGCACTGAAGCTTTCTTT	CASSEIPGGTEAFF
few	TRBJ1-2	TRBV7-2	.	TGTGCCAGCAGCTCCCAGGGCGACTATGGCTACACCTTC	CASSSQGDYGYTF
few	TRBJ1-4	TRBV2	.	TGTGCCAGCGGGGGTGCAGTCCTTGCTTTT	CASGGAVLAF
.	TRBJ2-1	TRBV9	TRBD2	TGTGCCAGCAGCGTAGGGACTAGCGGGGGTTTTTACAATGAGCAGTTCTTC	CASSVGTSGGFYNEQFF
many	TRBJ2-6	TRBV12-3/TRBV12-4	.	TGTGCCACCCCTTCTCCCCAGGGCTCTGGGGCCAACGTCCTGACTTTC	CATPSPQGSGANVLTF
many	TRBJ2-1	TRBV5-1	.	TGCGCCAGCAGCCTCTCGACAGCTTACAATGAGCAGTTCTTC	CASSLSTAYNEQFF
.	TRBJ2-6	TRBV7-9	.	TGTGCCAGCAGCTTTGAAGTAGTCTCTGGGGCCAACGTCCTGACTTTC	CASSFEVVSGANVLTF
few	TRBJ2-6	TRBV7-8	.	TGTGCCAGCAGCTTGGGGTGGTACTCTGGGGCCAACGTCCTGACTTTC	CASSLGWYSGANVLTF
many	TRBJ2-3	TRBV12-3/TRBV12-4	.	TGTGCCAGCAGTTTAGAGCTTAGCGGCGCAACCATAGATACGCAGTATTTT	CASSLELSGATIDTQYF
many	TRBJ2-2	TRBV5-1	.	TGTGCCAGCAGCCGCAACACCGGGGAGCTGTTTTTT	CASSRNTGELFF
many	TRBJ1-4	TRBV6-5	TRBD1	TGTGCCAGCAGTTACTTCGGGACAGGTCGGGAAAAACTGTTTTTT	CASSYFGTGREKLFF
many	TRBJ2-1	TRBV5-1	TRBD1	TGCGCCAGCAGCTTGGCCTTGACAGGGACCGATGAGCAGTTCTTC	CASSLALTGTDEQFF
.	TRBJ2-7	TRBV14	TRBD1	TGTGCCAGCAGTCGCACCTGGGACAGGGGGCTGCCGTCTTACGAGCAGTACTTC	CASSRTWDRGLPSYEQYF
few	TRBJ2-2	TRBV5-1	TRBD2	TGCGCCAGCAGTCGCCTCGGGGGGGCTGGCACCGGGGAGCTGTTTTTT	CASSRLGGAGTGELFF
few	TRBJ1-1	TRBV11-1	.	TGTGCCAGCAGCTGGGGCTCCTCCGGCACTGAAGCTTTCTTT	CASSWGSSGTEAFF
few	TRBJ1-2	TRBV20-1	.	TGCAGTGCCGCCTCCTCGTGGGATGGCTACACCTTC	CSAASSWDGYTF
few	TRBJ2-2	TRBV7-9	.	TGTGCCAGCAGTTCCGCTACCGGGGAGCTGTTTTTT	CASSSATGELFF
many	TRBJ2-7	TRBV5-4	.	TGTGCCAGCAGCGTTGGGACAACGGTCGCCTACGAGCAGTACTTC	CASSVGTTVAYEQYF
many	TRBJ2-3	TRBV12-3/TRBV12-4	.	TGTGCCAGCAGTTCGGAGAGTGCCACAGATACGCAGTATTTT	CASSSESATDTQYF
few	TRBJ1-2	TRBV29-1	.	TGCAGCGTCCCAGGAGTGGTTAACTATGGCTACACCTTC	CSVPGVVNYGYTF
.	TRBJ1-6	TRBV9	.	TGTGCCAGCGGGGGCTATAATTCACCCCTCCACTTT	CASGGYNSPLHF
few	TRBJ2-1	TRBV12-3/TRBV12-4	.	TGTGCCAGCAGTGACCTTGATGGTTGGTCAAATGAGCAGTTCTTC	CASSDLDGWSNEQFF
.	TRBJ2-5	TRBV6-1	.	TGTGCCAGCAGTGTCCCAAGTGGGGGTTTTCGAGAGACCCAGTACTTC	CASSVPSGGFRETQYF
few	TRBJ2-3	TRBV28	TRBD2	TGTGCCAGCAGTTTAAGACTAGCGGGCTTCACAGATACGCAGTATTTT	CASSLRLAGFTDTQYF